These 20 T cell receptor beta chains came from one sample sequenced in a study of cytomegalovirus exposure and HLA in healthy donors. Primers included in the PCR were 60 Vbeta and 13 Jbeta primers. Only in-frame clones appear in the TCRdb table, and some are missing; sequencing was by immunoSEQ multiplex PCR. This table holds about 120,000 clones, roughly two thirds found once. The specimen was PBMCs. Receptor source: a man aged 25-45 years in good health and CMV-seropositive.

V is TRBV7-2 and J is TRBJ1-1; 7 bases align to TRBD1. V was pared by 10 bases and J by 0 bases, with 5 bases of the junction left unmatched. In germline, CDR1 is SGHTA, CDR2 FQGNSA. The CDR3 loop spans 13 amino acids. CDR3 in amino acids: CATEGQMNTEAFF. Here the CDR3 DNA reads TGTGCCACCGAGGGACAGATGAACACTGAAGCTTTCTTT.

This rearrangement joins TRBV6-4 to TRBJ2-3, with D possibly matching TRBD1 (6 bases). The CDR3 sequence is 15 residues long. The germline V gene has CDR1 MRHNA and CDR2 SNTAGT. Trimming took 7 bases from V and 0 from J, leaving 14 bases between them. CDR3 sequence: CASIPGQSSTDTQYF. The CDR3 bases are TGTGCCAGCATTCCCGGACAGAGCAGCACAGATACGCAGTATTTT.

The chain has TRBV19 and TRBJ2-3; TRBD2 aligns across 12 bases. The CDR3 consists of 18 residues. The J segment lost 7 bases and the V segment lost 6 bases, leaving 17 bases of the junction unmatched. From germline, CDR1 is LNHDA and CDR2 SQIVND (reference sequence). In DNA, the CDR3 is TGTGCCAGTAGACCCGATCCCCGACTAGCGGGAGAAGGGAATACGCAGTATTTT. Residues: CASRPDPRLAGEGNTQYF.

V gene TRBV28 combines with J gene TRBJ1-2; 9 bases are shared with TRBD1. In germline, CDR1 is MDHEN, CDR2 SYDVKM. The V segment lost 5 bases and the J segment 3 bases; nucleotides outside the gene matches: 7. There are 15 residues in the CDR3. The CDR3 sequence is CASSPGQGSYYGYTF. CDR3 DNA sequence: TGTGCCAGCAGTCCCGGACAGGGGTCATACTATGGCTACACCTTC.

The chain employs TRBV9 and TRBJ2-3, with 12 bases aligning to TRBD2. The V gene's germline CDR1 is SGDLS and CDR2 YYNGEE. The length of the CDR3 is 16 residues. The V gene end was trimmed by 4 bases and the J gene end by 3 bases; junction bases not matched to a gene: 6. The DNA of the CDR3 is TGTGCCAGCAGCCTCCTAGCGGGAGGGCCAACAGATACGCAGTATTTT. Residues: CASSLLAGGPTDTQYF.

The chain has TRBV7-2 and TRBJ2-2, with 8 nucleotides matching TRBD2. Germline values: CDR1 SGHTA, CDR2 FQGNSA. After removal of 6 bases from V and 5 bases from J, the junction contained 11 bases not matched to a gene. The CDR3 contains 16 residues. The CDR3 loop reads CASRGWREDGTGELFF. The CDR3, as DNA: TGTGCCAGCAGGGGGTGGCGGGAGGATGGGACCGGGGAGCTGTTTTTT.

DNA for the CDR3: TGTGCCAGCAGCCCTGTAGCGGGGTTCCCTGATGAGCAGTTCTTC. As protein: CASSPVAGFPDEQFF. The chain combines TRBV7-9 with TRBJ2-1; the match to TRBD2 covers 8 bases. The junction had 11 bases not matched to a gene; V was cut back by 5 bases and J by 8 bases. Germline V lookup: CDR1 SEHNR, CDR2 FQNEAQ (reference sequence). CDR3 length: 15 residues.

The gene calls are TRBV2 and TRBJ1-5, with D maybe TRBD1 (5 bases). Germline V CDR1 and CDR2: SNHLY, FYNNEI. V lost 6 bases and J 4 bases, leaving 19 bases between the germline ends. The CDR3 runs to 16 residues. CDR3 nucleotides: TGTGCCAGCAGCGCCGCCCCCCTTCGGGGGAATCAGCCCCAGCATTTT. This codes for CASSAAPLRGNQPQHF.

CDR3 DNA: TGTGCCAGCAGCTTTCGGACAGGGGCCCGCAGTGGTCAGCCCCAGCATTTT. The encoded protein is CASSFRTGARSGQPQHF. This chain links TRBV7-2 with TRBJ1-5; 9 nucleotides line up with TRBD1. CDR1 and CDR2 (germline): SGHTA, FQGNSA. V lost 3 bases to trimming and J lost 6 bases; unmatched junction nucleotides: 12. The CDR3 consists of 17 residues.

V is TRBV5-4 and J is TRBJ1-1, with 10 positions matching TRBD1. The germline V gene encodes CDR1 SGHNT and CDR2 YYREEE (reference sequence). V trimming: 6 bases; J trimming: 2 bases; junction bases outside the gene matches: 4. The CDR3 is 14 residues long. The CDR3 reads CASIRDRGNTEAFF. The CDR3 nucleotides are TGTGCCAGCATCCGGGACAGGGGTAACACTGAAGCTTTCTTT. Full variable domain (outside the CDR3, taken from reference TRBV5-4 and TRBJ1-1): ETGVTQSPTHLIKTRGQQVTLRCSSQSGHNTVSWYQQALGQGPQFIFQYYREEENGRGNFPPRFSGLQFPNYSSELNVNALELDDSALYLCASIRDRGNTEAFFGQGTRLTVV.

This clone was picked up a small number of times. This chain uses TRBV10-3 with TRBJ2-7; TRBD2 aligns across 7 bases. The CDR3 is 19 amino acids. CDR1 ENHRY and CDR2 SYGVKD come from the germline V gene. V lost 0 bases and J lost 2; bases outside the gene matches: 16. The CDR3 loop is CAISESGRAHSGPPYEQYF. Here the CDR3 DNA reads TGTGCCATCAGTGAGTCTGGGAGGGCCCACAGCGGGCCCCCCTACGAGCAGTACTTC.

This chain joins TRBV19 and TRBJ2-1; 11 bases match TRBD1. The germline V gene has CDR1 LNHDA and CDR2 SQIVND (reference sequence). The CDR3 runs to 14 residues. V gave up 8 bases and J gave up 3 bases; unmatched junction bases: 3. CDR3 loop: CASSDRGHYNEQFF. Here the CDR3 DNA reads TGTGCCAGTTCGGACAGGGGGCACTACAATGAGCAGTTCTTC.

This clone was observed a handful of times. V and J are TRBV6-5 and TRBJ2-7; possibly TRBD1 for D (5 bases). The CDR3 totals 12 residues. Germline V CDR1 and CDR2: MNHEY, SVGAGI. Trimming took 7 bases from V and 7 from J, leaving 14 bases between them. CDR3 sequence reads: CASTLERQEQYF. CDR3 in DNA: TGTGCCAGCACATTAGAGCGACAGGAGCAGTACTTC.

This rearrangement joins TRBV7-3 to TRBJ2-3, with D tentatively TRBD2 (5 bases). Trimming pared 2 bases from V and 3 bases from J, leaving 9 bases between. The CDR3 runs 14 residues. The germline CDR1 and CDR2 sequences are SGHTA and FQGTGA. The DNA for the CDR3 is TGTGCCAGCAGCTTATTAGGACTGACAGATACGCAGTATTTT. Translation gives CASSLLGLTDTQYF. Filled out from reference TRBV7-3 and TRBJ2-3, the complete variable domain reads GAGVSQTPSNKVTEKGKYVELRCDPISGHTALYWYRQSLGQGPEFLIYFQGTGAADDSGLPNDRFFAVRPEGSVSTLKIQRTERGDSAVYLCASSLLGLTDTQYFGPGTRLTVL.

This clone was recorded once. The J gene is TRBJ2-4, the V gene TRBV11-3; D is possibly TRBD1 (6 bases). The CDR3 runs 13 residues. Germline V gives CDR1 SGHNT, CDR2 YENEEA. V lost 4 bases and J 5 bases, leaving 9 bases between the germline ends. Written as DNA, the CDR3 is TGTGCCAGCAGCTCAGGGGTGGAAAACATTCAGTACTTC. Amino acids: CASSSGVENIQYF.

The genes are TRBV7-8 and TRBJ2-7; 7 bases are shared with TRBD1. The germline gives CDR1 SGHVS, CDR2 FQNEAQ. V lost 4 bases to trimming and J lost 6 bases; unmatched junction nucleotides: 6. This CDR3 contains 13 residues. DNA for the CDR3: TGTGCCAGCAGCTCCGAGGGGGCCCTCGAGCAGTACTTC. Amino acid sequence: CASSSEGALEQYF.

This chain uses TRBV27 with TRBJ1-2, with 10 bases identical to TRBD1. This CDR3 has 12 amino acids. The germline V gene has CDR1 MNHEY and CDR2 SMNVEV (reference sequence). The J segment lost 10 bases and the V segment lost 5 bases, leaving 4 bases of the junction unmatched. CDR3 in DNA: TGTGCCAGCAGTCCAGGGACAGGGGTCTACACCTTC. Its protein product is CASSPGTGVYTF.

The chain has TRBV10-3 and TRBJ2-7; D possibly corresponds to TRBD1 (6 bases). Germline CDR1 is ENHRY and CDR2 is SYGVKD. The ends were cut back, 7 bases at V and 0 bases at J, with 13 bases in the middle. The CDR3 has 14 residues. The CDR3 bases are TGTGCCATCATGGGGGACAAAGACTCCTACGAGCAGTACTTC. Amino acid sequence: CAIMGDKDSYEQYF.

The chain uses TRBV5-7 and TRBJ2-5; no clear D. TRBV5-7 is filed as an ORF, its function uncertain. Trimming pared 4 bases from V and 5 bases from J, leaving 21 bases between. The CDR3 covers 16 residues. The CDR3 sequence: CASSPTATVKFETQYF. The DNA of the CDR3 is TGTGCCAGCAGCCCCACTGCCACAGTAAAGTTCGAGACCCAGTACTTC.

On this clone: The sample contains more than one DNA sequence encoding this CDR3. CDR3 DNA: TGTGCCAGCAGACACTGGGGGGAAACAGGTGAAGCTTTCTTT. Protein: CASRHWGETGEAFF. The V and J genes are TRBV7-9 and TRBJ1-1; TRBD1 might be the D (5 bases). Germline CDR1 and CDR2: SEHNR and FQNEAQ (reference sequence). The CDR3 totals 14 residues. V was pared by 6 bases and J by 7 bases, with 18 bases between.